This T cell receptor beta chain derives from a study of radiation and T cells in renal cell carcinoma. Stated time point: baseline pretreatment blood. Treatment given: 15 Gy SBRT to primary tumor, nephrectomy 4 weeks later. Blood was sampled at baseline, 2 weeks and 4 weeks after SBRT. This clone was seen a single time. Its antigen is unidentified. CDR3 length: 15 residues. Germline CDR1 SGHRS, CDR2 YFSETQ. Trimming left V 0 bases short and J 2 bases short, with 12 bases between. Study results and caveats: From baseline, blood top tumor clonotypes peaked at 2 weeks post-radiation.

Assay used: immunoSEQ multiplex PCR; TCRdb lists only in-frame clones, some missing. The sample consists of some 95,000 clones, 75% to 90% of them appearing once. The origin of this receptor is a man aged 45 to 65 with renal cell carcinoma. The chain links TRBV5-1 to TRBJ2-7; D is undetermined. The sample was blood, taken from a patient whose treatment included radiotherapy and nephrectomy. The DNA of the CDR3 is TGCGCCAGCAGCTTGGACGGAAACCCAGCCTACGAGCAGTACTTC. Translating gives CASSLDGNPAYEQYF.